These 28 T cell receptor beta chains share one sample of origin, sequenced in a study of blood T cells in healthy people across ages. The authors ran a second PCR of roughly 7 to 11 cycles using a sample-barcoded 5' primer and a J-beta primer mix. TCRdb analysed the 5' RACE reads with MiXCR anew, one entry per CDR3 protein. The sample includes fewer than 700,000 distinct CDR3 sequences, under 55% of them seen just once. Sequenced: blood. All receptors come from a man aged 80 or over in good health.

The chain uses TRBV6-6 and TRBJ1-1; the D is unclear. The germline gives CDR1 MNHNY, CDR2 SVGAGI (reference sequence). The CDR3 runs to 14 residues. V lost 5 bases to trimming and J lost 5 bases, with 15 bases between them. The CDR3 sequence is CASSPPSATTEAFF. In DNA form, the CDR3 reads TGTGCCAGCAGTCCCCCGTCGGCTACGACTGAAGCTTTCTTT.

This chain connects TRBV20-1 to TRBJ1-1, with D tentatively TRBD1 (6 bases). Germline V gene sequence: CDR1 DFQATT, CDR2 SNEGSKA (reference sequence). The length of the CDR3 is 15 residues. The V end lost 6 bases, the J end lost 1 base, and 18 bases lay between the germline ends. The chain's CDR3 is CSATTGQTRNTEAFF. Here the CDR3 DNA reads TGCAGTGCAACTACGGGACAAACCCGGAACACTGAAGCTTTCTTT.

This clonotype was seen many times. The chain uses TRBV10-3 and TRBJ2-6; maybe TRBD1 (5 bases). The CDR3 has 18 residues. In germline, CDR1 is ENHRY, CDR2 SYGVKD. Deletions cut 0 bases from V and 1 base from J, with 13 bases between. This CDR3 reads CAISESTTERSGANVLTF. In DNA form, the CDR3 reads TGTGCCATCAGTGAGTCGACGACAGAGCGATCTGGGGCCAACGTCCTGACTTTC.

Many counts were recorded for this clonotype. The chain recombines TRBV7-2 with TRBJ2-7, with unresolved D. Germline lookup yields CDR1 SGHTA and CDR2 FQGNSA. The CDR3 consists of 12 residues. Trimming left V 6 bases short and J 0 bases short, with 6 bases between. In DNA, the CDR3 is TGTGCCAGCAGTGTAAGCTCCTACGAGCAGTACTTC. The encoded protein is CASSVSSYEQYF.

This clonotype has ten or more counts. The chain recombines TRBV6-5 with TRBJ2-6; no clear D gene. The germline CDR1 and CDR2 sequences are MNHEY and SVGAGI. This CDR3 has 15 residues. V lost 1 base and J lost 4, with 8 bases in between. CDR3 bases: TGTGCCAGCAGTTACTTAGGGTACGGGGCCAACGTCCTGACTTTC. Protein product: CASSYLGYGANVLTF.

This chain uses TRBV2 with TRBJ2-1, with D hard to call. The V end lost 8 bases, the J end lost 7 bases, and 9 bases lay between the germline ends. Per the germline V gene, CDR1 is SNHLY and CDR2 is FYNNEI. The length of the CDR3 is 11 residues. The CDR3 DNA sequence: TGTGCCAGCCGGGTGGGGAATGAGCAGTTCTTC. It is translated as CASRVGNEQFF.

J is TRBJ2-1 and V is TRBV5-1, with D possibly TRBD1 on 5 matching bases. CDR3 length: 13 residues. The germline V gene has CDR1 SGHRS and CDR2 YFSETQ. V lost 0 bases to trimming and J lost 6 bases, with 7 bases between them. CDR3 nucleotide sequence: TGCGCCAGCAGCTTGGACCAGGGCAATGAGCAGTTCTTC. Amino acid sequence: CASSLDQGNEQFF.

The chain has TRBV4-2 and TRBJ2-7; 8 bases map to TRBD1. The CDR3 is 16 residues long. The germline CDR1 and CDR2 sequences are LGHNA and YNFKEQ. V shed 0 bases and J 3 bases; nucleotides not matched to a gene: 7. For the CDR3, the DNA is TGTGCCAGCAGCCAAGAGGGGTATGGACAGGGCTACGAGCAGTACTTC. Its protein is CASSQEGYGQGYEQYF.

This clonotype was detected only a few times. In DNA, the CDR3 is TGTGCCAGCAGACACCGACAGGGTATCTACGAGCAGTACTTC. Amino acid sequence: CASRHRQGIYEQYF. The rearrangement uses TRBV28 and TRBJ2-5; 7 bases agree with TRBD1. With the DNA end fitting TRBJ2-7 better, the J assignment may be wrong. Germline V gene data show CDR1 as MDHEN and CDR2 as SYDVKM. The CDR3 contains 14 residues.

The J gene is TRBJ1-5, the V gene TRBV7-9; D remains unclear. Per germline, CDR1 SEHNR and CDR2 FQNEAQ (reference sequence). With 5 bases removed from V and 4 bases from J, the gap between germline ends came to 6 bases. The CDR3 totals 12 residues. CDR3 nucleotide sequence: TGTGCCAGCAGCGTACAGAATCAGCCCCAGCATTTT. Translating gives CASSVQNQPQHF.

The chain has TRBV30 and TRBJ2-5; TRBD2 agrees at 13 bases. The J call may be in error: the DNA end matches TRBJ2-7 better. CDR1 and CDR2 (germline): GTSNPN, SVGIG (reference sequence). This CDR3 is built from 16 residues. The DNA for the CDR3 is TGTGCCTGGATCGGACTAGCGGGAGCCGGAGCGTACGAGCAGTACTTC. It codes for CAWIGLAGAGAYEQYF.

The chain carries TRBV7-2 and TRBJ2-5, with D possibly matching TRBD2 (6 bases). This CDR3 has 15 residues. Trimming took off 5 bases at V and 11 bases at J, with 24 bases between the two ends. The germline V gene encodes CDR1 SGHTA and CDR2 FQGNSA. The CDR3 nucleotides are TGTGCCAGCAGCATAAACCCAACCCCTAGCGATGAGCAGTACTTC. Translated, it gives CASSINPTPSDEQYF.

The V gene is TRBV20-1, the J gene TRBJ2-1, with 8 bases matching TRBD2. CDR3 length: 17 residues. Germline V gene data show CDR1 as DFQATT and CDR2 as SNEGSKA (reference sequence). J was trimmed by 0 bases and V by 3 bases; bases with no gene match: 10. The CDR3 region has the DNA TGCAGTGCTAGGGACTCCGGGACTAGGAGCTCCTACAATGAGCAGTTCTTC. This encodes CSARDSGTRSSYNEQFF.

The chain couples TRBV24-1 to TRBJ1-4; no reliable D call. Trimming stripped 4 bases from V and 8 bases from J, with 10 bases between. In germline, CDR1 is KGHDR, CDR2 SFDVKD. CDR3 length equals 13 residues. CDR3 residues: CATSESSQEKLFF. In DNA form, the CDR3 reads TGTGCCACCAGTGAAAGCAGCCAAGAAAAACTGTTTTTT.

This clonotype was detected a few times. V usage is TRBV7-2 and J usage is TRBJ2-7, with a possible D match to TRBD2 (5 bases). With 5 bases removed from V and 0 bases from J, the gap between germline ends came to 11 bases. CDR3 length: 14 amino acids. Germline V lookup: CDR1 SGHTA, CDR2 FQGNSA. The CDR3 DNA is TGTGCCAGCAGCCCTACTAGGAGCTCCTACGAGCAGTACTTC. This codes for CASSPTRSSYEQYF. Looking up the rest from reference TRBV7-2 and TRBJ2-7 gives the full variable domain: GAGVSQSPSNKVTEKGKDVELRCDPISGHTALYWYRQSLGQGLEFLIYFQGNSAPDKSGLPSDRFSAERTGGSVSTLTIQRTQQEDSAVYLCASSPTRSSYEQYFGPGTRLTVT.

The chain joins TRBV5-1 to TRBJ2-7; no firm D call. The CDR3 totals 14 residues. Trimming took off 4 bases at V and 2 bases at J, with 13 bases between the two ends. Germline lookup yields CDR1 SGHRS and CDR2 YFSETQ. As DNA, the CDR3 is TGCGCCAGCAGCGTGGCATCCGCCCCCTACGAGCAGTACTTC. It codes for CASSVASAPYEQYF.

The sample holds one count of this clonotype. The chain combines TRBV20-1 with TRBJ2-1; D call uncertain. Deletions cut 1 base from V and 12 bases from J, with 13 bases between. This CDR3 spans 12 amino acids. CDR1 and CDR2 (germline): DFQATT, SNEGSKA (reference sequence). The CDR3 protein is CSARGYSLGQFF. CDR3 DNA sequence: TGCAGTGCTAGAGGCTACTCCCTTGGGCAGTTCTTC.

This chain joins TRBV28 and TRBJ2-3; no clear D. The length of the CDR3 is 13 residues. CDR1 is MDHEN, CDR2 SYDVKM, per germline. Trimming took off 5 bases at V and 6 bases at J, with 12 bases between the two ends. In DNA form, the CDR3 reads TGTGCCAGCAGTGTAGAGGTCCGGGATACGCAGTATTTT. It yields the protein CASSVEVRDTQYF.

This clonotype was seen only a few times. A much more abundant neighbour one base away suggests this may be a read error. The V call is TRBV7-2, the J call TRBJ2-3, with 9 bases that match TRBD2. Germline V gene lookup returns CDR1 SGHTA and CDR2 FQGNSA. This CDR3 spans 15 amino acids. Unmatched junction bases numbered 3, after V lost 4 bases and J lost 1 base. DNA for the CDR3: TGTGCCAGCAGCTGGAGGACTAGCGGCACAGATACGCAGTATTTT. This gives the protein CASSWRTSGTDTQYF.

This clonotype was seen only once. CDR3 DNA sequence: TGTGCCAGCAGCCAAGACCTGGCGGGCGTTAACTATGGCTACACCTTC. It is translated as CASSQDLAGVNYGYTF. The rearrangement joins TRBV4-2 to TRBJ1-2; D gene uncertain. CDR1 and CDR2 (germline): LGHNA, YNFKEQ. V was shortened by 0 bases and J by 1 base, with 12 bases between the two germline ends. CDR3 size: 16 residues.

This clonotype was detected a few times. This chain uses TRBV7-9 with TRBJ2-7; D uncertain. The length of the CDR3 is 12 residues. Germline CDR1 and CDR2: SEHNR and FQNEAQ (reference sequence). V lost 5 bases and J lost 7, with 12 bases in between. CDR3 DNA: TGTGCCAGCAGCCTTGAGCTCGGGGAGCAGTACTTC. Amino acids: CASSLELGEQYF.

The chain is built from TRBV20-1 and TRBJ1-1; D possibly corresponds to TRBD1 (5 bases). In germline, CDR1 is DFQATT, CDR2 SNEGSKA (reference sequence). This CDR3 has 13 residues. V lost 0 bases and J lost 6, with 11 bases in between. This CDR3 reads CSARDGARAEAFF. The CDR3 nucleotides read TGCAGTGCTAGAGACGGGGCCAGGGCTGAAGCTTTCTTT.

A word on this clonotype: One base away lies a much larger clone, so this may be a sequencing read error. The chain uses TRBV6-6 and TRBJ2-5, with unresolved D. The J call may be faulty, since TRBJ2-1 better matches the DNA end. In germline, CDR1 is MNHNY, CDR2 SVGAGI (reference sequence). This CDR3 contains 13 residues. DNA of the CDR3: TGTGCCAGCAGCGGTATCACTCAAGAGACCCAGTTCTTC. It yields the protein CASSGITQETQFF.

In its sample, this clonotype was seen a few times. V gene TRBV2 combines with J gene TRBJ2-1, with 10 bases matching TRBD1. The CDR3 consists of 13 residues. Germline CDR1 reads SNHLY; CDR2 reads FYNNEI. The J segment lost 12 bases and the V segment lost 6 bases, leaving 8 bases of the junction unmatched. DNA of the CDR3: TGTGCCAGCAGCGGTTATCGGGACAGGGGGCAGTTCTTC. This translates into CASSGYRDRGQFF.

This chain joins TRBV29-1 and TRBJ1-1; tentative D call: TRBD1 (6 bases). V was clipped by 7 bases and J by 1 base, with 10 bases between them. The CDR3 covers 12 residues. Germline V gene lookup returns CDR1 SQVTM and CDR2 ANQGSEA. The CDR3 reads CSADRRNTEAFF. CDR3 in DNA: TGCAGCGCTGACAGGAGGAACACTGAAGCTTTCTTT.

In DNA, the CDR3 is TGTGCCAGCAGTTACGGACCGCTTCGGGGGGAGACCCAGTACTTC. As protein: CASSYGPLRGETQYF. The J gene is TRBJ2-5, the V gene TRBV6-2 or TRBV6-3, with D possibly matching TRBD2 (6 bases). The CDR3 covers 15 residues. Germline V gives CDR1 MNHEY, CDR2 SVGEGT. V was trimmed by 2 bases and J by 5 bases, leaving 15 bases between them.

J is TRBJ1-2 and V is TRBV25-1; a weak D match, TRBD1 (6 bases). Trimming took off 4 bases at V and 2 bases at J, with 17 bases between the two ends. The CDR3 has 16 residues. The germline CDR1 and CDR2 sequences are MGHDK and SYGVNS. CDR3 sequence reads: CASSAEGGGRNYGYTF. Here the CDR3 DNA reads TGTGCCAGCAGTGCCGAAGGCGGGGGGCGGAACTATGGCTACACCTTC.

There are a few counts of this clonotype. The rearrangement uses TRBV29-1 and TRBJ2-3; perhaps TRBD2 as D (6 bases). The ends were cut back, 6 bases at V and 1 base at J, with 17 bases in the middle. Germline V CDR1 and CDR2: SQVTM, ANQGSEA. The CDR3 spans 15 residues. CDR3 amino acids: CSVHGWGGGTDTQYF. CDR3 DNA sequence: TGCAGCGTCCATGGGTGGGGCGGGGGCACAGATACGCAGTATTTT.